The clone carrying this TCR beta chain was detected only once. These data originate in a study of T cell responses to AZD1222 COVID-19 vaccine. Trimming left V 3 bases short and J 9 bases short, with 13 bases between. Germline lookup yields CDR1 MNHNS and CDR2 SASEGT. The CDR3 length is 13 residues. TCRdb keeps only in-frame clones here, not all; method: immunoSEQ multiplex PCR. Of about 73,000 clones listed, about 87% are singletons. Sequences were derived from peripheral blood, sampled on day 0 of AZD1222 vaccination. The rearrangement links TRBV6-1 to TRBJ2-3; the D is unclear. The sequence was collected from an adult in good health. The CDR3 loop reads CASSEALPGTQYF. The DNA for the CDR3 is TGTGCCAGCAGTGAGGCCCTGCCGGGCACGCAGTATTTT.